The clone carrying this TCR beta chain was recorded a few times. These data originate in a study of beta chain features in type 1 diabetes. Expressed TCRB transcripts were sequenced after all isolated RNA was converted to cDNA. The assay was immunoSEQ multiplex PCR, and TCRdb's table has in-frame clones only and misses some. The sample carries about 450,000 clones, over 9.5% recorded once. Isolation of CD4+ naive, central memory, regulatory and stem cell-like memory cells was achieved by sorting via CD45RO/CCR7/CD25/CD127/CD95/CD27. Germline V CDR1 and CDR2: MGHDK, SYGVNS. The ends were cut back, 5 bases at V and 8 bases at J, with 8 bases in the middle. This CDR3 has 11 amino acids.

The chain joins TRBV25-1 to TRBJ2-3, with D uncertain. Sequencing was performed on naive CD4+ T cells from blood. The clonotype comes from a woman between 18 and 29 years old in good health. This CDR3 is CASSLSGTQYF. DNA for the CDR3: TGTGCCAGCAGTCTCTCGGGTACGCAGTATTTT. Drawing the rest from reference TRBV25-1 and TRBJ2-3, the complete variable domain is EADIYQTPRYLVIGTGKKITLECSQTMGHDKMYWYQQDPGMELHLIHYSYGVNSTEKGDLSSESTVSRIRTEHFPLTLESARPSHTSQYLCASSLSGTQYFGPGTRLTVL.